Listed below are T cell receptor beta chains from one sample, sequenced in a study of blood T cells in healthy people across ages. Using its own MiXCR run on the 5' RACE reads, TCRdb lists one record per CDR3 protein. The table records some 1.4 million distinct CDR3 sequences, roughly 45% of them present only once. The source material was blood. These receptors all come from a woman aged 18-29 years in good health. Each CDR3 is given with its conserved first and last residue. Fields, in order: J gene, clone size, D gene, V gene, CDR3 DNA, CDR3 protein. The D gene is left open where the match is weak. Rows give clone size only sometimes, using once, few, many, or a class for an expanded clone.

>TRBJ1-2|once|.|TRBV7-2
TGTGCCAGCAGCCCCCGACTCGGGACCGAGGGCCACACCTTC
CASSPRLGTEGHTF
>TRBJ2-7|few|TRBD2|TRBV18
TGTGCCAGCTCACCAGTGACTAGCGGGAGGGCCTCCTACGAGCAGTACTTC
CASSPVTSGRASYEQYF
>TRBJ1-5|few|.|TRBV28
TGTGCCAGCAGTTTTACTCAGCCCCAGCATTTT
CASSFTQPQHF
>TRBJ2-1|few|TRBD2|TRBV6-5
TGTGCCAGCAGTTACGGTACAGCGGGAGGGCCGCGGATTTTCAATGAGCAGTTCTTC
CASSYGTAGGPRIFNEQFF
>TRBJ1-1|.|TRBD1|TRBV7-2
TGTGCCAGCAGCTACGAACAGGGGTGGGGCGCTGAAGCTTTCTTT
CASSYEQGWGAEAFF
>TRBJ2-1|few|TRBD2|TRBV20-1
TGCAGTGCCACTAGCGGGGGGCTCAAAATCTACAATGAGCAGTTCTTC
CSATSGGLKIYNEQFF
>TRBJ2-5|.|.|TRBV28
TGTGCCAGCGGTCGGTTAAAAGAGCAGTACTTC
CASGRLKEQYF
>TRBJ2-1|.|.|TRBV7-3
TGTGCCAGCAGCTTATCCCAGATCCATGAGCAGTTCTTC
CASSLSQIHEQFF
>TRBJ2-7|.|TRBD1|TRBV29-1
TGCAGCGCTGTAGGACAGGCCTACGAGCAGTACTTC
CSAVGQAYEQYF
>TRBJ2-1|.|.|TRBV7-6
TGTGCCAGCAGCTTAGAGTCAGAAGGCTACGAGCAGTTCTTC
CASSLESEGYEQFF
>TRBJ1-2|.|.|TRBV7-9
TGTGCCAGCAGCTTAGCGTATCCCGTTGACTATGGCCACACCTTC
CASSLAYPVDYGHTF
>TRBJ2-1|.|.|TRBV7-6
TGTGCCAGCAGCTTAGCAACCCAGAATGAGCAGTTCTTC
CASSLATQNEQFF
>TRBJ2-7|.|.|TRBV10-3
TGTGCCATCAGGGACACAAACGAGCAGTACTTC
CAIRDTNEQYF
>TRBJ1-4|few|.|TRBV4-1
TGCGCCAGCAGCCACCTTGGGATCGAAAAACTGTTTTTT
CASSHLGIEKLFF
>TRBJ2-1|.|.|TRBV7-3
TGTGCCAGCAGCTTCAAGAGCAGCTCCTACAATGAGCAGTTCTTC
CASSFKSSSYNEQFF
>TRBJ2-6|few|TRBD2|TRBV2
TGTGCCTCCCAGCGGGGAGACGGGGCCAACGTCCTGACTTTC
CASQRGDGANVLTF
>TRBJ2-7|.|.|TRBV7-9
TGTGCCAGCAGCTTCCCGGACGGGGGAGTCAGCTACGAGCAGTACTTC
CASSFPDGGVSYEQYF
>TRBJ2-5|few|.|TRBV12-5
TGTGCTAGTGTCTCGACCGGGGAGACCCAGTACTTC
CASVSTGETQYF
>TRBJ2-1|few|.|TRBV6-5
TGTGCCAGCAGAAGGACTATTAGGAATGAGCAGTTCTTC
CASRRTIRNEQFF
>TRBJ2-4|many|.|TRBV4-1
TGCGCCAGCAGCCAAGGGCCTGGGACGGGAATGTACATTCAGTACTTC
CASSQGPGTGMYIQYF
>TRBJ2-7|.|TRBD1|TRBV2
TGTGCCAGCAAAGGACAGGGGAACGAGCAGTACTTC
CASKGQGNEQYF
>TRBJ1-5|.|.|TRBV30
TGTGCCTGGAGTGTAACAACTGGTCAGCCCCAGCATTTT
CAWSVTTGQPQHF
>TRBJ2-5|few|TRBD2|TRBV4-1
TGCGCCAGCAGCCAAGACCCTAGCGGGGGGGCCAGGGAGACCCAGTACTTC
CASSQDPSGGARETQYF
>TRBJ2-7|.|TRBD1|TRBV18
TGTGCCAGCTCGTACCGCGGACAGGACGAGCAGTACTTC
CASSYRGQDEQYF
>TRBJ1-2|.|.|TRBV4-1
TGCGCCAGCAGCCAAGTAATGTGGGACCCCCTTTCATGGGATGGCTACACCTTC
CASSQVMWDPLSWDGYTF
>TRBJ1-2|.|.|TRBV18
TGTGCCAGCTCACCTCTCAAGGGCCCTAACTATGGCTACACCTTC
CASSPLKGPNYGYTF
>TRBJ2-7|.|.|TRBV2
TGTGCCAGCAGTGTCACGGGGGGCCGCTCCTACGAGCAGTACTTC
CASSVTGGRSYEQYF
>TRBJ2-3|few|.|TRBV25-1
TGTGCCAGCAGTCACAGAGGAGTAGGGGGCACAGATACGCAGTATTTT
CASSHRGVGGTDTQYF
>TRBJ1-2|.|TRBD1|TRBV24-1
TGTGCCACCAGTGATATCATTCGACAGGGGGATGGCTACACCTTC
CATSDIIRQGDGYTF
>TRBJ2-4|once|TRBD2|TRBV12-3/TRBV12-4
TGTGCCAGCAGTTGGGCTAGCGGGAGAGGGGGCATTCAGTACTTC
CASSWASGRGGIQYF
>TRBJ1-2|.|.|TRBV7-9
.
CASSFPTGLVMGYTF
>TRBJ2-3|few|.|TRBV30
TGTGCCTGGAGTGGTACTCTAGATACGCAGTATTTT
CAWSGTLDTQYF
>TRBJ2-1|.|TRBD2|TRBV7-9
TGTGCCAGCAGACTTGGACTAGCGGGATACGTAGATGAGCAGTTCTTC
CASRLGLAGYVDEQFF
>TRBJ2-2|.|.|TRBV20-1
TGCAGTGCCATCCGGGGGGACAGTACCGGGGAGCTGTTTTTT
CSAIRGDSTGELFF
>TRBJ2-3|few|TRBD1|TRBV20-1
TGCAGTCCCCAGGACAGGGGGAAAGATACGCAGTATTTT
CSPQDRGKDTQYF
>TRBJ2-4|.|.|TRBV25-1
TGTGCCAGCAGTGAAGGGTTGGGGGCGAAAAACATTCAGTACTTC
CASSEGLGAKNIQYF
>TRBJ2-1|.|TRBD2|TRBV10-3
TGTGCCATCAGTGCTAGCGGGGAGTACAATGAGCAGTTCTTC
CAISASGEYNEQFF
>TRBJ2-7|few|.|TRBV5-5
TGTGCCAGCAGACCGGTGCCAGCGGACCTCTACGAGCAGTACTTC
CASRPVPADLYEQYF
>TRBJ1-5|few|TRBD1|TRBV12-3/TRBV12-4
TGTGCCAGCAGTGGACGGGACAGATCCAATCAGCCCCAGCATTTT
CASSGRDRSNQPQHF
>TRBJ2-3|.|TRBD2|TRBV20-1
TGCAGTGCTGGGACTAGCGGGAGATTCGGGGGGACAGATACGCAGTATTTT
CSAGTSGRFGGTDTQYF
>TRBJ2-1|.|TRBD2|TRBV7-9
TGTGCCAGCAGCTTAGTCCGGGGCGGGACTAGCGACAATGAGCAGTTCTTC
CASSLVRGGTSDNEQFF
>TRBJ2-6|few|.|TRBV5-1
TGCGCCAGCAGCGGGAGGACGGCCGTTTCTGGGGCCAACGTCCTGACTTTC
CASSGRTAVSGANVLTF
>TRBJ2-6|.|.|TRBV20-1
TGCAGTGCCCAGGTAGGGGCGCGCGCTGGGGCCAACGTCCTGACTTTC
CSAQVGARAGANVLTF
>TRBJ2-3|.|.|TRBV20-1
TGCAGTGCTAGGGGTCGGGAGTGGAGCACAGATACGCAGTATTTT
CSARGREWSTDTQYF
>TRBJ2-7|few|.|TRBV24-1
TGTGCCACCGCGAACGGGCTGTCTGGCGAGCAGTACTTC
CATANGLSGEQYF
>TRBJ2-3|many|TRBD2|TRBV5-1
TGCGCCAGCAGCTTGCCTAGCGGGGGAAGCACAGATACGCAGTATTTT
CASSLPSGGSTDTQYF